This T cell receptor beta chain emerged from a study of blood T cells in healthy people across ages. General study points: Reliance upon unsorted PBMCs precluded definitive naive versus antigen-experienced comparison. Aged donors had fewer naive CD4+ cells and lower diversity than long-lived donors.

About this clonotype: Its target is not known.

A second PCR of 7 to 11 cycles used a sample-barcoded 5' primer and a J-beta primer mix. TCRdb reprocessed the 5' RACE reads with MiXCR, giving one entry per CDR3 protein. The profile shows some 900,000 distinct CDR3 sequences, around 30% of them singletons. This CDR3 is built from 13 residues. With V trimmed by 6 bases and J by 7 bases, 4 bases remained unmatched. Germline V gene sequence: CDR1 MNHNY, CDR2 SVGAGI (reference sequence). Samples each yielded at least 5 micrograms of total RNA. This chain uses TRBV6-6 with TRBJ2-2, with TRBD2 identical over 8 bases. Sequencing input: blood. The sequence was obtained from a woman older than 75 in good health. CDR3 bases: TGTGCCAGCAGGACTAGCGAAGGCGGGGAGCTGTTTTTT. This gives the protein CASRTSEGGELFF.